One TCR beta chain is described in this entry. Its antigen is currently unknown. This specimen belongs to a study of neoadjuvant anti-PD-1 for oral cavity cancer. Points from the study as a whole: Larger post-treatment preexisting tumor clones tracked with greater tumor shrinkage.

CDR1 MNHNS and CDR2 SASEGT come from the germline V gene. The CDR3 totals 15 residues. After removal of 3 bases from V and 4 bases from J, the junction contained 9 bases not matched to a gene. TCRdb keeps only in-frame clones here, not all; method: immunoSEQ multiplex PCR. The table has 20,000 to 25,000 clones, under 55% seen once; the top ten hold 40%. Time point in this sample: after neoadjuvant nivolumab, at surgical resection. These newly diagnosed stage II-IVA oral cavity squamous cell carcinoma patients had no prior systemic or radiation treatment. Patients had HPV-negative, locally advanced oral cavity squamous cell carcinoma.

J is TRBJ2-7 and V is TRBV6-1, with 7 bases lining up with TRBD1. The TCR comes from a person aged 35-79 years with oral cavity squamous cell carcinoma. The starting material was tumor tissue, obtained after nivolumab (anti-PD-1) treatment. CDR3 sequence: CASSDSTGRGYEQYF. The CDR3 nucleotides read TGTGCCAGCAGTGACTCGACAGGGAGAGGGTACGAGCAGTACTTC.